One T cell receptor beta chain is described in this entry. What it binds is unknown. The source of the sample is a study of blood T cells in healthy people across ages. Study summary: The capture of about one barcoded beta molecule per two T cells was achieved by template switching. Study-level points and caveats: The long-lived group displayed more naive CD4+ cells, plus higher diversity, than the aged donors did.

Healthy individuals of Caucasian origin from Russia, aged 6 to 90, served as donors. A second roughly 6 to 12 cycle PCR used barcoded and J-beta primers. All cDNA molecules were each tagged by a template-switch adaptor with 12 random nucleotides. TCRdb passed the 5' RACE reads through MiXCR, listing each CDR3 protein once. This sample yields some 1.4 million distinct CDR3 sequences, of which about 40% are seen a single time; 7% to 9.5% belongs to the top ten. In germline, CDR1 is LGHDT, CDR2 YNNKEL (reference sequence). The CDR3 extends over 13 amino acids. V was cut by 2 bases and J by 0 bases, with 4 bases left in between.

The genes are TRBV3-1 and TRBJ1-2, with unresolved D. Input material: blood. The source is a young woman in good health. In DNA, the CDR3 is TGTGCCAGCAGCCAAACTACTAACTATGGCTACACCTTC. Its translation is CASSQTTNYGYTF.